This T cell receptor beta chain was identified during a study of beta chain features in type 1 diabetes. Study context: Examination of sorted cells across all samples involved 90 million to 120 million cells. Study results and caveats: In every one of the four CD4+ subsets, TCRB CDR3s were moderately but significantly shorter in Type 1 diabetes patients.

The study reverse transcribed the entire isolated RNA, so it sequenced expressed TCRB transcripts. Sequencing was performed with immunoSEQ multiplex PCR; in TCRdb, only in-frame clones are kept and a portion is missing. This table holds more than 350,000 clones, approximately 10% found once. This clone was observed many times. Its target is not known. This CDR3 region has 12 residues. CDR1 and CDR2 from the germline V gene are SQVTM and ANQGSEA. Trimming removed 0 bases from V and 9 bases from J, with 9 bases in between. Only one heparinised blood draw was taken per donor, and its volume averaged roughly 0.12 L.

The V and J genes are TRBV29-1 and TRBJ2-4, with no clear D. Sequenced sample: naive CD4+ T cells from blood. This clonotype was obtained from a woman in her late teens or twenties in good health. The CDR3 spells CSVEDGGSIQYF. CDR3 nucleotide sequence: TGCAGCGTTGAAGACGGTGGTAGCATTCAGTACTTC.